What follows describes a single TCR beta chain. Profiled with immunoSEQ multiplex PCR; TCRdb holds only in-frame clones, not every one. The sample records 1 million to 1.3 million clones, more than 75% being singletons. This specimen belongs to a study of shared clonotypes between healthy human individuals. The specimen was memory CD4+ T cells from PBMCs. Subset meaning: CD45RA-negative fraction. This clonotype was obtained from a man aged 18 to 29 in good health. Some clones in this sample may be carry-over from other donors' samples.

The chain's CDR3 is CASSLRGGAGDTYEQYF. For the CDR3, the DNA is TGTGCCAGCAGCTTAAGAGGTGGGGCAGGGGATACCTACGAGCAGTACTTC. The chain joins TRBV11-2 to TRBJ2-7, with D possibly being TRBD1 (6 bases). Trimming left V 2 bases short and J 2 bases short, with 19 bases between. The CDR3 extends over 17 amino acids. Germline V lookup: CDR1 SGHAT, CDR2 FQNNGV.